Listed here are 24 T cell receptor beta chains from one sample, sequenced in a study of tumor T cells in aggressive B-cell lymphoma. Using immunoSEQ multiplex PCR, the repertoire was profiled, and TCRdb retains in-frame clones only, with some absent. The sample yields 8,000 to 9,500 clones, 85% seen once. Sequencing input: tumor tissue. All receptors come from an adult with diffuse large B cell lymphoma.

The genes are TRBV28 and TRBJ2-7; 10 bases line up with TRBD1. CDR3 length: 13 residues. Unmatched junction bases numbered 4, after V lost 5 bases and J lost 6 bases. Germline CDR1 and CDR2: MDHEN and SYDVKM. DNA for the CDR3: TGTGCCAGCAGTCAAGGACAGGGGGGCGAGCAGTACTTC. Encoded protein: CASSQGQGGEQYF.

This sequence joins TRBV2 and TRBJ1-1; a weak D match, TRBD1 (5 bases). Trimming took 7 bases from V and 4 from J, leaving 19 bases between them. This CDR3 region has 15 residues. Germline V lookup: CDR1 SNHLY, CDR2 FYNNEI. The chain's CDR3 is CASTPQGLGSTEAFF. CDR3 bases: TGTGCCAGCACCCCTCAGGGATTGGGTAGCACTGAAGCTTTCTTT. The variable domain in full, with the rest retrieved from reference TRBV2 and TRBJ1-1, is EPEVTQTPSHQVTQMGQEVILRCVPISNHLYFYWYRQILGQKVEFLVSFYNNEISEKSEIFDDQFSVERPDGSNFTLKIRSTKLEDSAMYFCASTPQGLGSTEAFFGQGTRLTVV.

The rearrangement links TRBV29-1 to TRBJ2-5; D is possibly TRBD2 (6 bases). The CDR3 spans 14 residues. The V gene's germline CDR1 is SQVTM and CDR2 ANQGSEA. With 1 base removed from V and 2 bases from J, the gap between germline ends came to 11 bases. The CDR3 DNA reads TGCAGCGTTGAAGGTGCCGCGGGGCAAGAGACCCAGTACTTC. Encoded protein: CSVEGAAGQETQYF.

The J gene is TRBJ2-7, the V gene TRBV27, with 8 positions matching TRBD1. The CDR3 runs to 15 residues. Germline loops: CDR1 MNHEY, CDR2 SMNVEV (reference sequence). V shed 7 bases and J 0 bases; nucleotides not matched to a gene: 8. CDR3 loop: CASTQTGGASYEQYF. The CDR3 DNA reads TGTGCCAGCACCCAAACAGGGGGTGCCTCCTACGAGCAGTACTTC.

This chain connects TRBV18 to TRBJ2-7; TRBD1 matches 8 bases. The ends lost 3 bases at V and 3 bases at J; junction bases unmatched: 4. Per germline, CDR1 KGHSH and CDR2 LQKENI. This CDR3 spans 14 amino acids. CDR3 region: CASSPGTGIYEQYF. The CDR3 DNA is TGTGCCAGCTCACCCGGGACAGGTATCTACGAGCAGTACTTC.

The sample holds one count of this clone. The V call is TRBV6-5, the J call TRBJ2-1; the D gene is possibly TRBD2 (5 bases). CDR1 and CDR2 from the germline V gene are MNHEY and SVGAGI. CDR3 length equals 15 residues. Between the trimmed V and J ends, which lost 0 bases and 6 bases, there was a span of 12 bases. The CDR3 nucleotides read TGTGCCAGCAGTTACTCGAGGGCGGCAAGCAATGAGCAGTTCTTC. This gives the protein CASSYSRAASNEQFF.

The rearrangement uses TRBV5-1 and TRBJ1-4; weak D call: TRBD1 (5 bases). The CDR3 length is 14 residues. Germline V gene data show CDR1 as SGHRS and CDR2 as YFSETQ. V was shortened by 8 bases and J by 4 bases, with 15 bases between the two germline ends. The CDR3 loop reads CASNPGLGNEKLFF. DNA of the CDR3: TGCGCCAGTAACCCAGGGCTGGGTAATGAAAAACTGTTTTTT.

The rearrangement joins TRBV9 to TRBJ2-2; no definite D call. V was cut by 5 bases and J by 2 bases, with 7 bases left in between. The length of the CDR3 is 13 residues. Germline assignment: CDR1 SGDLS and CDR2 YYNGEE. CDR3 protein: CASSLRNTGELFF. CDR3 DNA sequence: TGTGCCAGCAGTCTACGAAACACCGGGGAGCTGTTTTTT.

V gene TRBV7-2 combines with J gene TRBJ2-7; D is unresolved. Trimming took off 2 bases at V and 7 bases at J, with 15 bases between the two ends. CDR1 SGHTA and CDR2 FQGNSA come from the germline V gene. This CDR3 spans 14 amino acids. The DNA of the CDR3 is TGTGCCAGCAGCTTATTTGACTCCCTTGGAGAGCAGTACTTC. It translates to CASSLFDSLGEQYF.

Written as DNA, the CDR3 is TGCGCCAGCAGCCGGGAAGGGACAACCGTCAACTATGGCTACACCTTC. Its protein is CASSREGTTVNYGYTF. The genes are TRBV4-1 and TRBJ1-2; tentative D call: TRBD1 (6 bases). V shed 4 bases and J shed 2 bases, with 17 bases lying between them. Germline V lookup: CDR1 MGHRA, CDR2 YSYEKL. The CDR3 sequence is 16 residues long.

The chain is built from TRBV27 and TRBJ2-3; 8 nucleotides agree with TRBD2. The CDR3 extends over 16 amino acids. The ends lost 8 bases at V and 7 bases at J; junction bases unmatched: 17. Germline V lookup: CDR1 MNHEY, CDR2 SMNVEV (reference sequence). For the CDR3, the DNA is TGTGCCAGCCTGAATTTAGCCGGGACTAGAGGTAATACGCAGTATTTT. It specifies CASLNLAGTRGNTQYF.

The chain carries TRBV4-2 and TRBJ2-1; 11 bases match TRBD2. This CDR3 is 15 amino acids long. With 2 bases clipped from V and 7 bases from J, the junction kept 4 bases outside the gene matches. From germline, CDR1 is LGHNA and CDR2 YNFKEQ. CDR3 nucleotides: TGTGCCAGCAGCCAACCTAGCGGGGGGAGAAATGAGCAGTTCTTC. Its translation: CASSQPSGGRNEQFF.

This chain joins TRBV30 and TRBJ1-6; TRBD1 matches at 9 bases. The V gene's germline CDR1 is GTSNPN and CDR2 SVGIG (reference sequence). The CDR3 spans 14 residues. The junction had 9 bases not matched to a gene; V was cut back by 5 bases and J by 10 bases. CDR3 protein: CAWGTGTGYSPLHF. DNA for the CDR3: TGTGCCTGGGGGACCGGGACAGGGTACTCACCCCTCCACTTT.

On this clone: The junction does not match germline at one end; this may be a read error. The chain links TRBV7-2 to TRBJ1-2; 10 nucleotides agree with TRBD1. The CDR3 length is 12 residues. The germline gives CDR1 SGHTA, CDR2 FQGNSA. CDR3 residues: CASSRDRGIKAF. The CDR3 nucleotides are TGTGCCAGCAGCCGGGACAGGGGAATCAAGGCCTTC.

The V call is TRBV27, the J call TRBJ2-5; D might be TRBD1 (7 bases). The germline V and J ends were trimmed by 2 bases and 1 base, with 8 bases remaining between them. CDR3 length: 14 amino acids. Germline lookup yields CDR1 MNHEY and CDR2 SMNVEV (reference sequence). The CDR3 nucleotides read TGTGCCAGCAGTTTACAGGGGGGCCAAGAGACCCAGTACTTC. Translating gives CASSLQGGQETQYF.

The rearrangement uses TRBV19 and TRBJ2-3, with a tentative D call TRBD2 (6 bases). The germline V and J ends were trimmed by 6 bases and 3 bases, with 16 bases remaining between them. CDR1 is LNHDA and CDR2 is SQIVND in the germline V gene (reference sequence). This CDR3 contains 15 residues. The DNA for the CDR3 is TGTGCCAGTAGCCCGGGACTGGCGGAGACAGATACGCAGTATTTT. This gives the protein CASSPGLAETDTQYF.

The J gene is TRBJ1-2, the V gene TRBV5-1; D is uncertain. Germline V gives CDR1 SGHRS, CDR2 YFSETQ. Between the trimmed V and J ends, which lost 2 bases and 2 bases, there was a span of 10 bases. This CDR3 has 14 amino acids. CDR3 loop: CASSFDGRNYGYTF. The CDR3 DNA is TGCGCCAGCAGCTTCGACGGCAGGAACTATGGCTACACCTTC.

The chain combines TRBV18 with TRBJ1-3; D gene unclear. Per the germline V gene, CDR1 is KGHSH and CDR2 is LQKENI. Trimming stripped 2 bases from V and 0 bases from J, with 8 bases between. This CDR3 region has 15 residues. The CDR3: CASSPSQDSGNTIYF. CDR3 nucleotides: TGTGCCAGCTCACCATCCCAGGACTCTGGAAACACCATATATTTT.

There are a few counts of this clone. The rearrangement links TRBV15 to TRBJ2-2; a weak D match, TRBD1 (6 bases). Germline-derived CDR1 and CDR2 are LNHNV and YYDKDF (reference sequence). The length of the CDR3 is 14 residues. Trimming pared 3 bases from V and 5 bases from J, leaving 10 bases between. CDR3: CATSRQGGTGELFF. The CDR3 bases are TGTGCCACCAGCAGGCAAGGGGGTACCGGGGAGCTGTTTTTT.

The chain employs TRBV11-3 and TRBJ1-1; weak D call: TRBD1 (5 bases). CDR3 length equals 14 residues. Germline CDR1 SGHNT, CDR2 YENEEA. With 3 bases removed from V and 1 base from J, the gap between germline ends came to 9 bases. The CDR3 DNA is TGTGCCAGCAGCTTGGGGGGTTCGAACACTGAAGCTTTCTTT. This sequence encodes CASSLGGSNTEAFF.

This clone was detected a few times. The CDR3 region has the DNA TGTGCCAGCAGATCGACAGGGGGCCGTAGCACTGAAGCTTTCTTT. This codes for CASRSTGGRSTEAFF. The gene calls are TRBV6-5 and TRBJ1-1; 10 bases are a match to TRBD1. This CDR3 contains 15 residues. V shed 6 bases, J shed 4 bases, and the junction held 8 bases outside the gene matches. Per the germline V gene, CDR1 is MNHEY and CDR2 is SVGAGI.

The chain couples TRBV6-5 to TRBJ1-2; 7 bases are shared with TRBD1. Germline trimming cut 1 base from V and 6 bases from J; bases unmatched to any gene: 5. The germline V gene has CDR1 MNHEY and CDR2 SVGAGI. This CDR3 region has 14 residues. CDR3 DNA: TGTGCCAGCAGTTACTTGAGGACAGGTCATGGCTACACCTTC. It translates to CASSYLRTGHGYTF.

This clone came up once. The CDR3 DNA reads as TGTGCCAGCAGCTTTCGGGAGACCCAGTACTTC. As protein: CASSFRETQYF. The V gene is TRBV5-5, the J gene TRBJ2-5; D unresolved. Germline loops: CDR1 SGHKS, CDR2 YYEKEE (reference sequence). The CDR3 extends over 11 amino acids. V was trimmed by 2 bases and J by 5 bases, leaving 4 bases between them.

CDR3 DNA: TGCGCCAGCAGCTTGGCGGGACTAGCGGGGGGTTCCTACAATGAGCAGTTCTTC. Its translation: CASSLAGLAGGSYNEQFF. The rearrangement links TRBV5-1 to TRBJ2-1; 15 bases fit TRBD2. With V trimmed by 0 bases and J by 1 base, 2 bases remained unmatched. The CDR3 runs 18 residues. Germline V gene data show CDR1 as SGHRS and CDR2 as YFSETQ.